These T cell receptor beta chains were read from a single sample in a study of blood T cell repertoires in COVID-19. The assay was immunoSEQ multiplex PCR, and TCRdb's table has in-frame clones only and misses some. The table records about 150,000 clones, more than 85% of them present only once. Sequenced material: peripheral blood. Every receptor here comes from a man aged 50-59 years with acute or convalescent COVID-19. Each CDR3 is given with its conserved first and last residue. A D gene is named only where the DNA matches it firmly. The size of a clone is reported for some rows only, either as once, few or many, or as a class for expanded clones.

clone_size	d_call	j_call	v_call	cdr3_nt	cdr3_aa
once	TRBD2	TRBJ2-1	TRBV11-2	TGTGCCAGCAGCTTAGGGCGGGGTGGACTAGGCGGCGTCTTC	CASSLGRGGLGGVF
-	TRBD1	TRBJ2-7	TRBV19	TGTGCCAGTAGTATAGGACAGGGGCGGGAGCAGTACTTC	CASSIGQGREQYF
-	TRBD2	TRBJ2-7	TRBV5-4	TGTGCCAGCAGCTTTCCGGGACTAGCTTCCCACGAGCAGTACTTC	CASSFPGLASHEQYF
-	TRBD2	TRBJ2-5	TRBV11-2	TGTGCCAGCAGCCGGACTAGCGGGGAGTCGCAGGGGACCCAGTACTTC	CASSRTSGESQGTQYF
once	-	TRBJ2-5	TRBV10-2	TGCGCCAGCAGCGGGGGTGGGGGAGAGACCCAGTACTTC	CASSGGGGETQYF
-	TRBD1	TRBJ2-5	TRBV19	TGTGCCAGTAGTGCATCCCCCGGGACAGGGATAGAGACCCAGTACTTC	CASSASPGTGIETQYF
once	TRBD2	TRBJ2-3	TRBV12-5	TGTGCTAGTGGTATGACTAGCGCCAAAACGCAGTATTTT	CASGMTSAKTQYF
-	-	TRBJ2-3	TRBV5-4	TGTGCCAGCAGCTCCAGGGGAAGCACAGATACGCAGTATTTT	CASSSRGSTDTQYF
-	TRBD2	TRBJ2-3	TRBV5-1	TGCGCCAGCAAGGGACTAGCGGACACAGATACGCAGTATTTT	CASKGLADTDTQYF
-	TRBD2	TRBJ2-2	TRBV7-2	TGTGCCAGCATCCAGGCGTCAGGGAGGGACGGGGAGCTGTTTTTT	CASIQASGRDGELFF
-	-	TRBJ1-2	TRBV28	TGTGCCAGCAGCCCTCCCGCGTATGGCTACACCTTC	CASSPPAYGYTF
-	TRBD2	TRBJ2-5	TRBV3-1/TRBV3-2	TGTGCCAGCAGCTCTCTAGCGGGAGCCCAAGAGACCCAGTACTTC	CASSSLAGAQETQYF
-	-	TRBJ1-1	TRBV21-1	TGTGCCAGCAGCAAAGTACTTACAGGGCTGAGCACTGAAGCTTTCTTT	CASSKVLTGLSTEAFF
once	TRBD1	TRBJ2-2	TRBV7-2	TGTGCCAGCAGCGACTACAGGGGCCTGAACACCGGGGAGCTGTTTTTT	CASSDYRGLNTGELFF
-	-	TRBJ1-5	TRBV19	TGTGCCAGTACCAGGACGAGGGATCAGCCCCAGCATTTT	CASTRTRDQPQHF
-	-	TRBJ2-5	TRBV5-4	TGTGCCAGCAGCTTAGACTTCGCGAGAACCCTACCTCAAGAGACCCAGTACTTC	CASSLDFARTLPQETQYF
-	TRBD1	TRBJ2-1	TRBV6-6	TGTGCCAGCAGTTACTCACCGGGACAGGGCCTTTCGTTCTTC	CASSYSPGQGLSFF
-	TRBD2	TRBJ2-1	TRBV7-3	TGTGCCAGCAGCTTCATGGGAGGGGCGGGCTACAATGAGCAGTTCTTC	CASSFMGGAGYNEQFF
-	TRBD1	TRBJ2-1	TRBV18	TGTGCCAGCTCACCACAAAACGGACAGGGTGGCAATGAGCAGTTCTTC	CASSPQNGQGGNEQFF
-	TRBD1	TRBJ1-1	TRBV19	TGTGCCAGTACCCCAGGAGGGGGCCACACTGAAGCTTTCTTT	CASTPGGGHTEAFF
-	-	TRBJ1-3	TRBV19	TGTGCCAGTACAAGGGGTCAGAGCTCTGGAAACACCATATATTTT	CASTRGQSSGNTIYF
-	-	TRBJ2-5	TRBV6-5	TGTGCCAGCACCGAACGAGGACTTGTCGGAGAGACCCAGTACTTC	CASTERGLVGETQYF
-	TRBD1	TRBJ1-4	TRBV19	TGTGCCAGTAGTATTATCGGGACAGCTAATGAAAAACTGTTTTTT	CASSIIGTANEKLFF
-	-	TRBJ1-6	TRBV28	TGTGCCAGCAGGAAGAATGGCGGGGATTCACCCCTCCACTTT	CASRKNGGDSPLHF
once	-	TRBJ1-1	TRBV7-9	TGTGCCAGCAGCTACAACCGCCGCGGGACCCAGAACACTGAAGCTTTCTTT	CASSYNRRGTQNTEAFF